The 5 T cell receptor beta chains below all came from one sample that was sequenced in a study of T cells in Graves' hyperthyroidism and ophthalmopathy. There were TCR beta CDR3 regions amplified from RNA transcripts. The HTBI set primed first-round TCR CDR3 RT-PCR. TCRdb redid the calling of the multiplex PCR reads with MiXCR, one entry per CDR3 protein. The sample yields hundreds of thousands of distinct CDR3 sequences, around 45% seen once. The sample consisted of peripheral blood or thyroid tissue (not recorded which). Receptors were obtained from a woman between 18 and 29 years old with Graves' hyperthyroidism.

Concerning this clonotype itself: A much larger clone lies one base from this, so it may be a read error. V usage is TRBV6-1 and J usage is TRBJ1-6, with a possible D match to TRBD1 (6 bases). The germline V gene has CDR1 MNHNS and CDR2 SASEGT. CDR3 size: 15 residues. V lost 3 bases to trimming and J lost 7 bases, with 13 bases between them. DNA of the CDR3: TGTGCCAGCAGTGACATAGGACAGAGGAATTCACCCCTCCACTTT. It is translated as CASSDIGQRNSPLHF.

This clonotype was observed many times. The chain has TRBV29-1 and TRBJ1-2; D gene uncertain. Per the germline V gene, CDR1 is SQVTM and CDR2 is ANQGSEA. The ends were cut back, 5 bases at V and 5 bases at J, with 15 bases in the middle. This CDR3 has 13 residues. The CDR3 sequence is CSVYIDRTYGYTF. DNA of the CDR3: TGCAGCGTTTACATCGATAGGACTTATGGCTACACCTTC.

This clonotype was observed many times. The J gene is TRBJ1-2, the V gene TRBV12-3 or TRBV12-4, with 7 bases fitting TRBD1. There are 13 residues in the CDR3. V lost 6 bases to trimming and J lost 3 bases; unmatched junction nucleotides: 4. In DNA, the CDR3 is TGTGCCAGCAGATATACAGGGGACTATGGCTACACCTTC. Translating gives CASRYTGDYGYTF.

The chain couples TRBV15 to TRBJ1-6, with D possibly being TRBD1 (5 bases). The V gene lost 5 bases and the J gene lost 10 bases, with 15 bases spanning the gap. In germline, CDR1 is LNHNV, CDR2 YYDKDF (reference sequence). The CDR3 loop spans 14 amino acids. The CDR3 nucleotides are TGTGCCACCAGCCTCCGAGAGGCAGGGTCACCCCTCCACTTT. This translates into CATSLREAGSPLHF. The full variable domain, in which reference TRBV15 and TRBJ1-6 provide the parts outside the CDR3, is DAMVIQNPRYQVTQFGKPVTLSCSQTLNHNVMYWYQQKSSQAPKLLFHYYDKDFNNEADTPDNFQSRRPNTSFCFLDIRSPGLGDTAMYLCATSLREAGSPLHFGNGTRLTVT.

This clonotype occurred a few times. The rearrangement uses TRBV20-1 and TRBJ1-5; D is possibly TRBD1 (5 bases). Trimming pared 6 bases from V and 4 bases from J, leaving 16 bases between. Germline lookup yields CDR1 DFQATT and CDR2 SNEGSKA (reference sequence). The CDR3 is 14 amino acids. The CDR3 sequence is CSARDSGGNQPQHF. The DNA for the CDR3 is TGCAGTGCCCGGGACTCCGGTGGAAATCAGCCCCAGCATTTT.